This T cell receptor (beta chain) was recovered during a study of shared clonotypes between healthy human individuals. General study points: Unshared clonotypes carried lower generation probabilities than those common to all four donors. As a rule, naive subsets had a larger estimated richness than memory subsets.

Naivety among CD8 cells was defined by CD45RO negativity and positive CCR7 selection, thereby excluding terminally differentiated effector memory CD45RA+ cells. A word on this clone: Its antigen remains unknown.

Per the germline V gene, CDR1 is SGHRS and CDR2 is YFSETQ. The V end was cut by 4 bases, the J end by 3 bases, with 11 bases between. CDR3 length equals 15 residues. Per the original data handling: ImmunoSEQ only sent back junction sequences with no quality scores, so filtering was done differently. TCRdb's table, derived via immunoSEQ multiplex PCR, lists solely in-frame clones and lacks some. V and J calls and clone size are those listed in that table; D and trimming were worked out from the DNA. In the table there are fewer than 1 million clones, approximately 97% of which are singletons. The sequence was collected from a man aged 25-45 years in good health. The gene calls are TRBV5-1 and TRBJ2-6, with D maybe TRBD2 (5 bases). The specimen was naive CD8+ T cells sorted from blood. CDR3 nucleotide sequence: TGCGCCAGCAGCACCGGGGTGGATGGGGCCAACGTCCTGACTTTC. This sequence encodes CASSTGVDGANVLTF.